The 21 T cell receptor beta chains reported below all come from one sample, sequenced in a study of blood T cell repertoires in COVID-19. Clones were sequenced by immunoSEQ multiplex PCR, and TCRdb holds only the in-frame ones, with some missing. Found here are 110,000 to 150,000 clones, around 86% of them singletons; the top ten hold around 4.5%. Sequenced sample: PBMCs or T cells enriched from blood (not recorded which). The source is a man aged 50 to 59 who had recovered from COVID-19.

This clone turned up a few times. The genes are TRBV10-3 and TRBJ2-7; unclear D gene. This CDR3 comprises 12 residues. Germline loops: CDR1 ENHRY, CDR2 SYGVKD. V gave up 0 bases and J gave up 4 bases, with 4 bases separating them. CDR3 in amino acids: CAISESQYEQYF. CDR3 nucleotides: TGTGCCATCAGTGAGTCCCAGTACGAGCAGTACTTC.

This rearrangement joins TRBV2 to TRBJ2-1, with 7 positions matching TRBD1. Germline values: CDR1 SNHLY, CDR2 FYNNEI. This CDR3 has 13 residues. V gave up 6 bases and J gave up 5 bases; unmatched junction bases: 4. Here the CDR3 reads CASSADRDNEQFF. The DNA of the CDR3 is TGTGCCAGCAGCGCCGACAGGGACAATGAGCAGTTCTTC. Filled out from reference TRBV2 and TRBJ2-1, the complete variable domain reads EPEVTQTPSHQVTQMGQEVILRCVPISNHLYFYWYRQILGQKVEFLVSFYNNEISEKSEIFDDQFSVERPDGSNFTLKIRSTKLEDSAMYFCASSADRDNEQFFGPGTRLTVL.

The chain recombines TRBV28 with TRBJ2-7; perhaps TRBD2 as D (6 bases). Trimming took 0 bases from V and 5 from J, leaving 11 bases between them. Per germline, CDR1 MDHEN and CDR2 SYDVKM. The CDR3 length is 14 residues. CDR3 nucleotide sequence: TGTGCCAGCAGTTTATGGGGGACTGTCGACGAGCAGTACGTC. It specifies CASSLWGTVDEQYV.

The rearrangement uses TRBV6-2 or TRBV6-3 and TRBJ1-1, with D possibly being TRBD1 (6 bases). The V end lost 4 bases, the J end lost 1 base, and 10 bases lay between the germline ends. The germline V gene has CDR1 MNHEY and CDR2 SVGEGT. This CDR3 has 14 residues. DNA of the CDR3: TGTGCCAGCAGTTTCAGGGGACGGAACACTGAAGCTTTCTTT. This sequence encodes CASSFRGRNTEAFF.

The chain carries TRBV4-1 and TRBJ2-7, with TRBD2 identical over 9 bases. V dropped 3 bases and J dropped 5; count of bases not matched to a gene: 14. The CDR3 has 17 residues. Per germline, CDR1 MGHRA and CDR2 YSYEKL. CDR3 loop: CASSQNAGLASPHEQYF. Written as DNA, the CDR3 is TGCGCCAGCAGCCAGAATGCGGGACTAGCTTCACCGCACGAGCAGTACTTC.

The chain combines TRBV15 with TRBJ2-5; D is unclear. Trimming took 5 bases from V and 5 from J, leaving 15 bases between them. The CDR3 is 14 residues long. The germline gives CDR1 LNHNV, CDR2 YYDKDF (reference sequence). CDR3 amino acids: CATSGSGFEETQYF. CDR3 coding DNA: TGTGCCACCAGCGGTTCCGGGTTTGAGGAGACCCAGTACTTC.

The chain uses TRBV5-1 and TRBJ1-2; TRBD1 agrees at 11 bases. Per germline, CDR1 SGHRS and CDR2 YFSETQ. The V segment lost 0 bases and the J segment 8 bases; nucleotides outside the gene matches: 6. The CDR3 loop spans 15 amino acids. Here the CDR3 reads CASSLAAGTGGGYTF. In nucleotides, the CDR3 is TGCGCCAGCAGCTTGGCTGCCGGGACAGGGGGAGGCTACACCTTC. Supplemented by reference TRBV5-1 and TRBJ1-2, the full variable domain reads KAGVTQTPRYLIKTRGQQVTLSCSPISGHRSVSWYQQTPGQGLQFLFEYFSETQRNKGNFPGRFSGRQFSNSRSEMNVSTLELGDSALYLCASSLAAGTGGGYTFGSGTRLTVV.

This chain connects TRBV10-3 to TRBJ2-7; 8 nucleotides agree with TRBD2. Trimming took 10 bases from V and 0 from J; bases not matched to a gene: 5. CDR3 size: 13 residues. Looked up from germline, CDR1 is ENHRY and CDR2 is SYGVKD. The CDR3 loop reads CATGRGSSYEQYF. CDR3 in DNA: TGTGCCACCGGGAGGGGAAGCTCCTACGAGCAGTACTTC.

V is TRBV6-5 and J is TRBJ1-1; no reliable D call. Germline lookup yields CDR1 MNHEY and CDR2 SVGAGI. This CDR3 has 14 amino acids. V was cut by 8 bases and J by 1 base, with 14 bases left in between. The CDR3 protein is CASSQPPANTEAFF. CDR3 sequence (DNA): TGTGCCAGCTCACAGCCACCGGCGAACACTGAAGCTTTCTTT.

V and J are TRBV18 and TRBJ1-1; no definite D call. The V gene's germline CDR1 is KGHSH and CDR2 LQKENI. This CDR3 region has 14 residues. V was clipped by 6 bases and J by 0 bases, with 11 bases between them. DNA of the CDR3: TGTGCCAGCTCCGAAGAGTTCATGAACACTGAAGCTTTCTTT. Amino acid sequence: CASSEEFMNTEAFF.

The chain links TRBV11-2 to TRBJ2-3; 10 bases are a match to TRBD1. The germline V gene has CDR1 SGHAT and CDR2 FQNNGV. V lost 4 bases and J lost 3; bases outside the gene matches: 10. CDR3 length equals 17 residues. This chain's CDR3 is CASSSLRTGGKTDTQYF. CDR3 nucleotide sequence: TGTGCCAGCAGCTCCCTGAGGACAGGGGGTAAGACAGATACGCAGTATTTT.

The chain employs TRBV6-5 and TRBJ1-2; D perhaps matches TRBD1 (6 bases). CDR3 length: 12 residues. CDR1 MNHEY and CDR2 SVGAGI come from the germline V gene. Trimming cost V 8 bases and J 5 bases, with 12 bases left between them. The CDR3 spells CASYWQGYGYTF. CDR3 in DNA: TGTGCCAGCTACTGGCAGGGGTATGGCTACACCTTC.

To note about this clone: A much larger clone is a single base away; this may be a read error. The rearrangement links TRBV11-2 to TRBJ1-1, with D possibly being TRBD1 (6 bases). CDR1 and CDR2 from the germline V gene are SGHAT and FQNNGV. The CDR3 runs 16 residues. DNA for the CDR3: TGTACCAGCAGCTTAGGGGGATCGATTAGCGGCACTGAAGCTTTCTTT. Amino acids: CTSSLGGSISGTEAFF.

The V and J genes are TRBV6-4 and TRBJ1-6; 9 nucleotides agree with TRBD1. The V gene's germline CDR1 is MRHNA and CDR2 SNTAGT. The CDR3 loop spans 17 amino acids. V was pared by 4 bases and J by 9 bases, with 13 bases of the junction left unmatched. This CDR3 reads CASSGPPQDRGSSPLHF. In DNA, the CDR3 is TGTGCCAGCAGTGGTCCCCCCCAAGACAGGGGGTCTTCACCCCTCCACTTT.

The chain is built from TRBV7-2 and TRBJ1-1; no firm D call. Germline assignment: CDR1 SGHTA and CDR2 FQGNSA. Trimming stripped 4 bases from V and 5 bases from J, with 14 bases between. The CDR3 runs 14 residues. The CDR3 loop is CASSSDWVGTEAFF. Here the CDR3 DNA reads TGTGCCAGCAGCTCCGATTGGGTCGGGACTGAAGCTTTCTTT. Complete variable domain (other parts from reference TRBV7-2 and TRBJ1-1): GAGVSQSPSNKVTEKGKDVELRCDPISGHTALYWYRQSLGQGLEFLIYFQGNSAPDKSGLPSDRFSAERTGGSVSTLTIQRTQQEDSAVYLCASSSDWVGTEAFFGQGTRLTVV.

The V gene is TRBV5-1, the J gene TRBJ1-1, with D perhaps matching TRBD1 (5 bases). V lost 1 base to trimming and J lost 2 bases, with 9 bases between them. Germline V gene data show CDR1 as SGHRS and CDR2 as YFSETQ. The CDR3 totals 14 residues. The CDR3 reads CASSLIGENTEAFF. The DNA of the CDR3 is TGCGCCAGCAGCTTGATAGGGGAAAACACTGAAGCTTTCTTT.

The CDR3 is CASKAVLISNQPQHF. As DNA, the CDR3 is TGTGCCTCTAAGGCGGTATTAATCAGCAATCAGCCCCAGCATTTT. The chain couples TRBV10-3 to TRBJ1-5; D unclear. V was shortened by 11 bases and J by 1 base, with 18 bases between the two germline ends. The CDR3 has 15 residues. The germline V gene has CDR1 ENHRY and CDR2 SYGVKD.

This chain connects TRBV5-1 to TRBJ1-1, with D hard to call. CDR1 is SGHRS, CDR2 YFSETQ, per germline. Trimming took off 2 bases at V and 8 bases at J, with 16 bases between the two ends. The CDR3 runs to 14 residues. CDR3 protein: CASSFSLGLMEAFF. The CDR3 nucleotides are TGCGCCAGCAGCTTCTCACTAGGGCTGATGGAAGCTTTCTTT. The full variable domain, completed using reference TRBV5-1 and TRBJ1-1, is KAGVTQTPRYLIKTRGQQVTLSCSPISGHRSVSWYQQTPGQGLQFLFEYFSETQRNKGNFPGRFSGRQFSNSRSEMNVSTLELGDSALYLCASSFSLGLMEAFFGQGTRLTVV.

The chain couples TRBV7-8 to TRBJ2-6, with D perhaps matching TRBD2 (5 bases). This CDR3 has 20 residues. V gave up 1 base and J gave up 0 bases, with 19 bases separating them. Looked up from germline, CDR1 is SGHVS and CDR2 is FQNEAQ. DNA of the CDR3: TGTGCCAGCAGCTTAGTTGAATCCTGGTTAACTAGCTCTGGGGCCAACGTCCTGACTTTC. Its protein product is CASSLVESWLTSSGANVLTF.

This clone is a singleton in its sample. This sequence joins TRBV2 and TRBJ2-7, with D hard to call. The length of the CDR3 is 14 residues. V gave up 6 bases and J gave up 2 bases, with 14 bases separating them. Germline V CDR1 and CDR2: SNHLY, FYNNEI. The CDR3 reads CASSLQIPTYEQYF. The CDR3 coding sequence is TGTGCCAGCAGCTTACAGATCCCGACCTACGAGCAGTACTTC.

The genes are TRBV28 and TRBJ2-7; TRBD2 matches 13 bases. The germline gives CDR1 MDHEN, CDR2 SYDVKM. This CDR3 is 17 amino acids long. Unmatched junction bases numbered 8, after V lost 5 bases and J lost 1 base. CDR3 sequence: CASSLLGLAGRSYEQYF. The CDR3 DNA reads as TGTGCCAGCAGTCTCTTGGGACTAGCGGGACGATCCTACGAGCAGTACTTC.